The 27 T cell receptor beta chains given below trace back to one sample, sequenced in a study of CD8+ T cells in alopecia areata. Sequencing templates came from extracted RNA that was reverse transcribed into cDNA. Profiled with immunoSEQ multiplex PCR; TCRdb holds only in-frame clones, not every one. The table includes 200,000 to 250,000 clones, around three fifths detected once. Treatment of the sample: oral pan-JAK inhibitor, 5-10 mg twice daily. The starting material was CD4+ T cells sorted from blood, obtained at week 4, from a patient treated with tofacitinib. The receptors derive from a human donor with alopecia areata.

This clone was observed a few times. This chain uses TRBV9 with TRBJ1-1; 10 bases match TRBD1. The CDR3 runs 13 residues. CDR1 is SGDLS, CDR2 YYNGEE, per germline. The ends lost 3 bases at V and 9 bases at J; junction bases unmatched: 5. CDR3 region: CASSARTGGQAFF. The CDR3 DNA reads as TGTGCCAGCAGCGCAAGGACAGGGGGGCAAGCTTTCTTT.

The CDR3 DNA follows: TGCGCCAGCAGCTTGGCCGAAGGGGTAACGGATACGCAGTATTTT. This codes for CASSLAEGVTDTQYF. The chain combines TRBV5-1 with TRBJ2-3, with a weak D call TRBD1 (5 bases). V was trimmed by 0 bases and J by 6 bases, leaving 14 bases between them. Germline V lookup: CDR1 SGHRS, CDR2 YFSETQ. The CDR3 runs 15 residues.

The chain carries TRBV27 and TRBJ2-2; TRBD1 matches at 9 bases. The CDR3 sequence is 17 residues long. V gave up 2 bases and J gave up 3 bases; unmatched junction bases: 7. The germline CDR1 and CDR2 sequences are MNHEY and SMNVEV (reference sequence). CDR3 sequence: CASSLNRGPSDTGELFF. For the CDR3, the DNA is TGTGCCAGCAGTTTAAACAGGGGGCCTTCGGACACCGGGGAGCTGTTTTTT.

The chain has TRBV2 and TRBJ1-1, with TRBD1 as a possible D gene (6 bases). The CDR3 runs to 13 residues. Trimming left V 10 bases short and J 0 bases short, with 12 bases between. Looked up from germline, CDR1 is SNHLY and CDR2 is FYNNEI. The CDR3 region is CAIPDRVNTEAFF. The CDR3 DNA is TGTGCCATCCCGGACAGAGTGAACACTGAAGCTTTCTTT.

This clone has just a few counts. The rearrangement uses TRBV27 and TRBJ1-1; no clear D. V dropped 2 bases and J dropped 5 bases, with 9 bases sitting between them. The CDR3 consists of 13 residues. Germline V lookup: CDR1 MNHEY, CDR2 SMNVEV (reference sequence). CDR3 amino acids: CASSLRLETEAFF. The DNA of the CDR3 is TGTGCCAGCAGTTTACGACTGGAGACTGAAGCTTTCTTT.

This rearrangement joins TRBV30 to TRBJ2-7; D is ambiguous. The CDR3 has 13 amino acids. The germline gives CDR1 GTSNPN, CDR2 SVGIG (reference sequence). The V end was cut by 3 bases, the J end by 2 bases, with 11 bases between. Here the CDR3 DNA reads TGTGCCTGGAGGAGAGGACCGGCCTACGAGCAGTACTTC. Protein sequence: CAWRRGPAYEQYF.

The chain uses TRBV5-6 and TRBJ1-2; D might be TRBD1 (6 bases). Trimming took 3 bases from V and 5 from J, leaving 14 bases between them. Germline-derived CDR1 and CDR2 are SGHDT and YYEEEE. The CDR3 contains 14 residues. The CDR3 bases are TGTGCCAGCAGCTCGTCTGACAGGCCGTATGGCTACACCTTC. It yields the protein CASSSSDRPYGYTF.

This clone was picked up a small number of times. The V call is TRBV10-3, the J call TRBJ2-3; D perhaps matches TRBD1 (5 bases). The CDR3 totals 14 residues. Germline V gives CDR1 ENHRY, CDR2 SYGVKD. V lost 4 bases and J lost 6, with 14 bases in between. For the CDR3, the DNA is TGTGCCATCAGTGCCTATGACAGACGCGATACGCAGTATTTT. Translation gives CAISAYDRRDTQYF.

The chain combines TRBV27 with TRBJ2-7; 7 bases fit TRBD1. This CDR3 spans 16 amino acids. J lost 0 bases, V lost 5 bases, and 10 bases had no gene match. Per germline, CDR1 MNHEY and CDR2 SMNVEV (reference sequence). CDR3 coding DNA: TGTGCCAGCAGTACTCGGGACAGCCCATCCTCCTACGAGCAGTACTTC. Its translation: CASSTRDSPSSYEQYF.

A few counts support this clone. The J gene is TRBJ1-1, the V gene TRBV29-1; D call uncertain. Germline V gene lookup returns CDR1 SQVTM and CDR2 ANQGSEA. V lost 5 bases, J lost 8 bases, and 18 bases lay in between. The CDR3 contains 13 residues. CDR3 bases: TGCAGCGTTCGAGTTGAGGAGGCCCGAGAAGCTTTCTTT. This codes for CSVRVEEAREAFF.

V usage is TRBV30 and J usage is TRBJ1-1, with D maybe TRBD1 (6 bases). Trimming removed 4 bases from V and 11 bases from J, with 17 bases in between. The CDR3 length is 12 residues. Per germline, CDR1 GTSNPN and CDR2 SVGIG (reference sequence). As DNA, the CDR3 is TGTGCCTGGACCACGCAGGGGATCGGGGCTTTCTTT. Amino acids: CAWTTQGIGAFF.

This chain connects TRBV11-2 to TRBJ2-7, with 7 positions matching TRBD1. CDR1 is SGHAT and CDR2 is FQNNGV in the germline V gene. J was trimmed by 3 bases and V by 5 bases; bases with no gene match: 4. The CDR3 contains 13 residues. CDR3 sequence (DNA): TGTGCCAGCAGCCCCCGACAGGGCTACGAGCAGTACTTC. It yields the protein CASSPRQGYEQYF.

Here the CDR3 reads CASSRISARGNQPQHF. CDR3 DNA sequence: TGTGCCAGCAGCCGAATTTCAGCAAGAGGCAATCAGCCCCAGCATTTT. This chain joins TRBV5-6 and TRBJ1-5; D call uncertain. Between the trimmed V and J ends, which lost 4 bases and 2 bases, there was a span of 16 bases. The CDR3 totals 16 residues. Per germline, CDR1 SGHDT and CDR2 YYEEEE.

The chain employs TRBV7-3 and TRBJ2-3, with TRBD1 matching 9 bases. Germline loops: CDR1 SGHTA, CDR2 FQGTGA. With V trimmed by 5 bases and J by 0 bases, 3 bases remained unmatched. The CDR3 covers 15 residues. CDR3 sequence: CASSRGTGSTDTQYF. The DNA of the CDR3 is TGTGCCAGCAGCCGGGGGACAGGGAGCACAGATACGCAGTATTTT.

This clone occurred many times. The chain combines TRBV18 with TRBJ1-1; the D gene is possibly TRBD1 (5 bases). Germline CDR1 is KGHSH and CDR2 is LQKENI. The CDR3 sequence is 15 residues long. With 0 bases removed from V and 1 base from J, the gap between germline ends came to 9 bases. CDR3 region: CASSPPLQGNTEAFF. The CDR3 bases are TGTGCCAGCTCACCACCGTTGCAGGGGAACACTGAAGCTTTCTTT.

The chain joins TRBV15 to TRBJ1-2; a possible D gene is TRBD1 (6 bases). This CDR3 is built from 17 residues. Germline CDR1 reads LNHNV; CDR2 reads YYDKDF (reference sequence). The ends were cut back, 0 bases at V and 0 bases at J, with 14 bases in the middle. This chain's CDR3 is CATSRDRGAAANYGYTF. The DNA for the CDR3 is TGTGCCACCAGCAGAGATCGGGGGGCGGCAGCTAACTATGGCTACACCTTC. Variable domain in full (rest from reference TRBV15 and TRBJ1-2): DAMVIQNPRYQVTQFGKPVTLSCSQTLNHNVMYWYQQKSSQAPKLLFHYYDKDFNNEADTPDNFQSRRPNTSFCFLDIRSPGLGDTAMYLCATSRDRGAAANYGYTFGSGTRLTVV.

V gene TRBV7-8 combines with J gene TRBJ2-2, with 8 bases lining up with TRBD1. The germline CDR1 and CDR2 sequences are SGHVS and FQNEAQ. V shed 3 bases and J 1 base; nucleotides not matched to a gene: 10. CDR3 length: 18 residues. The CDR3 DNA reads as TGTGCCAGCAGCTTTCGCCGAACCGGGACAGGGAACACCGGGGAGCTGTTTTTT. Protein: CASSFRRTGTGNTGELFF. The whole variable domain, remainder taken from reference TRBV7-8 and TRBJ2-2, is GAGVSQSPRYKVAKRGQDVALRCDPISGHVSLFWYQQALGQGPEFLTYFQNEAQLDKSGLPSDRFFAERPEGSVSTLKIQRTQQEDSAVYLCASSFRRTGTGNTGELFFGEGSRLTVL.

This chain connects TRBV5-6 to TRBJ2-1, with D tentatively TRBD1 or TRBD2 (5 bases each). The CDR3 has 15 amino acids. CDR1 is SGHDT, CDR2 YYEEEE, per germline. With 3 bases removed from V and 10 bases from J, the gap between germline ends came to 20 bases. CDR3 sequence (DNA): TGTGCCAGCAGCTCTACCGGTGGCCCTGAGGGGGAGCAGTTCTTC. It codes for CASSSTGGPEGEQFF.

V gene TRBV29-1 combines with J gene TRBJ1-1; D gene ambiguous. CDR3 length: 13 residues. CDR1 and CDR2 from the germline V gene are SQVTM and ANQGSEA. The germline V and J ends were trimmed by 3 bases and 1 base, with 9 bases remaining between them. This CDR3 is CSVEIRENTEAFF. The CDR3 DNA reads TGCAGCGTTGAGATTCGCGAGAACACTGAAGCTTTCTTT.

This chain joins TRBV10-3 and TRBJ2-5, with D hard to call. CDR3 size: 12 residues. Trimming shortened V by 3 bases and J by 5 bases, and 7 bases separated the two germline ends. CDR1 and CDR2 (germline): ENHRY, SYGVKD. DNA for the CDR3: TGTGCCATCAGTGAAGTCCGGGAGACCCAGTACTTC. Amino acids: CAISEVRETQYF.

This rearrangement joins TRBV10-2 to TRBJ1-2; D is unresolved. Germline CDR1 reads WSHSY; CDR2 reads SAAADI. The germline V and J ends were trimmed by 3 bases and 5 bases, with 7 bases remaining between them. The CDR3 covers 12 residues. The CDR3 nucleotides are TGCGCCAGCAGTGAAACGGGGTATGGCTACACCTTC. Its translation is CASSETGYGYTF.

V and J are TRBV5-1 and TRBJ2-6; no clear D. CDR1 is SGHRS and CDR2 is YFSETQ in the germline V gene. Trimming left V 7 bases short and J 0 bases short, with 11 bases between. The CDR3 sequence is 15 residues long. The CDR3 DNA sequence: TGCGCCAGCCGAGGCCGGATCTCTGGGGCCAACGTCCTGACTTTC. It codes for CASRGRISGANVLTF.

The rearrangement joins TRBV29-1 to TRBJ2-2; a possible D gene is TRBD1 (6 bases). V was trimmed by 7 bases and J by 1 base, leaving 7 bases between them. Germline V gives CDR1 SQVTM, CDR2 ANQGSEA. The CDR3 spans 12 residues. CDR3 region: CSGQENTGELFF. Here the CDR3 DNA reads TGCAGCGGACAGGAGAACACCGGGGAGCTGTTTTTT.

This chain links TRBV7-8 with TRBJ2-5; D might be TRBD2 (6 bases). Germline CDR1 and CDR2: SGHVS and FQNEAQ. There are 13 residues in the CDR3. The V and J ends lost 5 bases and 2 bases respectively, with 9 bases between them. The CDR3, as DNA: TGTGCCAGCAGCCCGCGGGGACAAGAGACCCAGTACTTC. Translating gives CASSPRGQETQYF.

This clone was seen only a few times. The chain has TRBV5-1 and TRBJ1-1; the D gene is possibly TRBD1 (5 bases). Trimming cost V 6 bases and J 4 bases, with 13 bases left between them. The germline gives CDR1 SGHRS, CDR2 YFSETQ. The CDR3 has 13 residues. CDR3 loop: CASMSGLGTEAFF. CDR3 nucleotide sequence: TGCGCCAGCATGTCAGGGTTGGGCACTGAAGCTTTCTTT.

This clone was picked up a small number of times. The chain employs TRBV5-6 and TRBJ2-6; unclear D gene. Trimming took off 4 bases at V and 2 bases at J, with 7 bases between the two ends. There are 14 residues in the CDR3. Germline values: CDR1 SGHDT, CDR2 YYEEEE. CDR3 in DNA: TGTGCCAGCAGCACCACCACTGGGGCCAACGTCCTGACTTTC. Protein product: CASSTTTGANVLTF.

The chain couples TRBV30 to TRBJ1-2; 7 nucleotides agree with TRBD1. Germline CDR1 is GTSNPN and CDR2 is SVGIG (reference sequence). The CDR3 loop spans 13 amino acids. J lost 6 bases, V lost 3 bases, and 7 bases had no gene match. CDR3 amino acids: CAWRRQGVDGYTF. The CDR3 region has the DNA TGTGCCTGGAGAAGACAGGGAGTGGATGGCTACACCTTC.